The clone carrying this T cell receptor (beta chain) has a handful of counts. Its antigen is as yet unknown. The entry originates in a study of shared clonotypes between healthy human individuals. J was trimmed by 6 bases and V by 6 bases; bases with no gene match: 9. Germline values: CDR1 SGHVS, CDR2 FNYEAQ. This CDR3 is 15 amino acids long. Positively selected for CCR7, the CD45RO-negative cells used as naive CD8 cells excluded terminally differentiated effector memory CD45RA+ cells. Sequencing was performed with immunoSEQ multiplex PCR; in TCRdb, only in-frame clones are kept and a portion is missing. This sample has hundreds of thousands of clones, with about 92% found just once. General observations from the study: Incomplete sequencing of sorted subsets was indicated by rarefaction despite large depth. Against clonotypes common to all four donors, non-shared ones had lower generation probabilities.

The rearrangement links TRBV7-6 to TRBJ2-1; 9 nucleotides line up with TRBD2. The sample consisted of naive CD8+ T cells sorted from blood. The receptor was isolated from a man younger than 45 in good health. The chain's CDR3 is CASRSGLATTNEQFF. The CDR3 DNA sequence: TGTGCCAGCAGATCGGGACTAGCCACAACCAATGAGCAGTTCTTC. Supplemented by reference TRBV7-6 and TRBJ2-1, the full variable domain reads GAGVSQSPRYKVTKRGQDVALRCDPISGHVSLYWYRQALGQGPEFLTYFNYEAQQDKSGLPNDRFSAERPEGSISTLTIQRTEQRDSAMYRCASRSGLATTNEQFFGPGTRLTVL.